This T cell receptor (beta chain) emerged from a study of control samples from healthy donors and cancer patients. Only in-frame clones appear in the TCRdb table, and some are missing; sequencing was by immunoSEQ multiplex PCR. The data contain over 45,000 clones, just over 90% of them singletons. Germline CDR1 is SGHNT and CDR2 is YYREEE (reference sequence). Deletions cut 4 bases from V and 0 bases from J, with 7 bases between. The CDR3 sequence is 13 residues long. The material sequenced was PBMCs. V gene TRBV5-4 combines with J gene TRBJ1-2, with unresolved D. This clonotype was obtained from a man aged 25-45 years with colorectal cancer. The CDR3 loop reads CASSQDSNYGYTF. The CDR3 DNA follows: TGTGCCAGCAGCCAGGATTCTAACTATGGCTACACCTTC.